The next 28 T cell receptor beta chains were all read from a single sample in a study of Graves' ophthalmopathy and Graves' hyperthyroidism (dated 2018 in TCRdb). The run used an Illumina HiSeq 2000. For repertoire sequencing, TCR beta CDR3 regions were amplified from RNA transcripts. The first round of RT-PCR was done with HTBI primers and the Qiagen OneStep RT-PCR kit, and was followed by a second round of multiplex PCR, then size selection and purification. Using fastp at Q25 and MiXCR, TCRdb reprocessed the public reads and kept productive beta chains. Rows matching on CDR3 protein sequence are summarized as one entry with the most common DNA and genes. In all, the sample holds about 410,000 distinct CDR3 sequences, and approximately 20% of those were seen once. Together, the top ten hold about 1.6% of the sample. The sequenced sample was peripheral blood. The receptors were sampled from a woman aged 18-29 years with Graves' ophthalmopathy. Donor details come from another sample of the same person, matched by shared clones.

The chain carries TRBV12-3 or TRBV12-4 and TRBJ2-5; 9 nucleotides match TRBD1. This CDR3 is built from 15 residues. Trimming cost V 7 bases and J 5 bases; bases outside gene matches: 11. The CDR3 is CASKQGASISETQYF. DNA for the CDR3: TGTGCCAGCAAACAGGGGGCGTCAATAAGTGAGACCCAGTACTTC.

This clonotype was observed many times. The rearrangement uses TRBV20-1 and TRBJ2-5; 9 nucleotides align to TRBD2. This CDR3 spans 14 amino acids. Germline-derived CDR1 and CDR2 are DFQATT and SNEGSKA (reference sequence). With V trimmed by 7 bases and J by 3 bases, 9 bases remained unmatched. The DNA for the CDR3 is TGCAGTGGGTTCTCCGAGCGGGAGGAAGAGACCCAGTACTTC. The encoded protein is CSGFSEREEETQYF.

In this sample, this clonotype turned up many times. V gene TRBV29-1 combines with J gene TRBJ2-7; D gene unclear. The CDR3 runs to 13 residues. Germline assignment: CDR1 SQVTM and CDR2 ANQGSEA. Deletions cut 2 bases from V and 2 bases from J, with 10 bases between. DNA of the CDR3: TGCAGCGTTGAATTATTGGGAACCTACGAGCAGTACTTC. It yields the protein CSVELLGTYEQYF.

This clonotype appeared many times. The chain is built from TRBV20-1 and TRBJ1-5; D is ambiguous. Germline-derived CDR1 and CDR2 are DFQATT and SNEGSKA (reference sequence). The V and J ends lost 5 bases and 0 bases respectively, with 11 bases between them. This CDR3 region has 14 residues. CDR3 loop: CSARAPFSNQPQHF. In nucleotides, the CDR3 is TGCAGTGCTCGGGCACCCTTTAGCAATCAGCCCCAGCATTTT.

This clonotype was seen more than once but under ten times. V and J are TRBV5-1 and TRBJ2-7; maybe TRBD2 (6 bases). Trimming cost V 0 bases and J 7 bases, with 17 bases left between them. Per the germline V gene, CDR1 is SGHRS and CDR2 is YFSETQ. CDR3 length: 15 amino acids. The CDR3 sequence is CASSLGGVAFFEQYF. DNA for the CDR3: TGCGCCAGCAGCTTGGGCGGGGTCGCATTTTTTGAGCAGTACTTC.

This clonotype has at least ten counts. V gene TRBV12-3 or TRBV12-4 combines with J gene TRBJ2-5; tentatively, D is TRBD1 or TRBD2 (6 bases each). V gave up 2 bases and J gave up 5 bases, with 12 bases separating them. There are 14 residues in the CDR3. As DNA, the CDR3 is TGTGCCAGCAGTTTAAGGGGGGCAGGCGAGACCCAGTACTTC. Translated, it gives CASSLRGAGETQYF.

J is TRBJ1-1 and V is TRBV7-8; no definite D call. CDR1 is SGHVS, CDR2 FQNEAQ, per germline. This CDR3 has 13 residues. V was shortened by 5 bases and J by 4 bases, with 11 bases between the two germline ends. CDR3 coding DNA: TGTGCCAGCAGCAAACCCCGGGGCACTGAAGCTTTCTTT. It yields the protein CASSKPRGTEAFF. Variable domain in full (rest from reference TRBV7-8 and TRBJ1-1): GAGVSQSPRYKVAKRGQDVALRCDPISGHVSLFWYQQALGQGPEFLTYFQNEAQLDKSGLPSDRFFAERPEGSVSTLKIQRTQQEDSAVYLCASSKPRGTEAFFGQGTRLTVV.

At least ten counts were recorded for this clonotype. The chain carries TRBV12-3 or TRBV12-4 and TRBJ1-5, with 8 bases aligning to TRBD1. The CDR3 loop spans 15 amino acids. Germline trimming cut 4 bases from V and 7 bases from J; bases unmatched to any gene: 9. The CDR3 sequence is CASSSRTGSGQPQHF. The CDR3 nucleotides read TGTGCCAGCAGTTCGCGGACAGGGTCGGGGCAGCCCCAGCATTTT.

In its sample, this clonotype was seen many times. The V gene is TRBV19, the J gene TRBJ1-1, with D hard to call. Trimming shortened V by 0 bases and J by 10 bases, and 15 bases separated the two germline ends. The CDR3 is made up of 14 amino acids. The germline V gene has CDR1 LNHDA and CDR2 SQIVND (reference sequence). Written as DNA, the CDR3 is TGTGCCAGTAGTATAGATCTCTCGGTTCCGCGAGCTTTCTTT. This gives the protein CASSIDLSVPRAFF.

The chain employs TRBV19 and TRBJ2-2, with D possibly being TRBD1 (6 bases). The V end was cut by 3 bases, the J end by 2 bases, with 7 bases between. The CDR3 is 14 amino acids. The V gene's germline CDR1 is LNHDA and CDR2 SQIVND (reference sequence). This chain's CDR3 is CASSIRGNTGELFF. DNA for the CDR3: TGTGCCAGTAGTATCAGGGGAAACACCGGGGAGCTGTTTTTT.

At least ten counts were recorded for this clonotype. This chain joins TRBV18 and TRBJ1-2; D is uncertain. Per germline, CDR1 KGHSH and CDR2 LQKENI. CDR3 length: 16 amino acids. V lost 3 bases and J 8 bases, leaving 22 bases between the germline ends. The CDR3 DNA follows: TGTGCCAGCTCACCCGACCACCCCATGGCAGGAGAAGGCTACACCTTC. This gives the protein CASSPDHPMAGEGYTF.

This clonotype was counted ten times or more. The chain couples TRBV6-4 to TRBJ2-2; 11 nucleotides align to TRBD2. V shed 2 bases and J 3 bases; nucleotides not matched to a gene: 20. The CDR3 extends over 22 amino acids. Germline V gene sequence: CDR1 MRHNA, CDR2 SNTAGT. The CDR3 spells CASSDLDRVGSGRGGDTGELFF. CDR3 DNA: TGTGCCAGCAGTGACCTCGACCGTGTGGGTAGCGGGAGGGGGGGGGACACCGGGGAGCTGTTTTTT.

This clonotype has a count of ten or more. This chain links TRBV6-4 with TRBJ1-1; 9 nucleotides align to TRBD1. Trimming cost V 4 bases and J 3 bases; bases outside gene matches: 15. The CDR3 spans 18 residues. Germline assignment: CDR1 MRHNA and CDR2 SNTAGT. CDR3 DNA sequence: TGTGCCAGCAGTGCTGCGACAGGGGGAGTTATCTTTTACACTGAAGCTTTCTTT. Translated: CASSAATGGVIFYTEAFF.

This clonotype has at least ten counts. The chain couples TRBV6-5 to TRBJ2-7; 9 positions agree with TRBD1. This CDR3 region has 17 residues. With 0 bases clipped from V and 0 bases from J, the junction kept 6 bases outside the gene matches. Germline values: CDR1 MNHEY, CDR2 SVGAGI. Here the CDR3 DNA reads TGTGCCAGCAGTTACTCCCGAGGGACAGGGCACTCCTACGAGCAGTACTTC. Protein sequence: CASSYSRGTGHSYEQYF.

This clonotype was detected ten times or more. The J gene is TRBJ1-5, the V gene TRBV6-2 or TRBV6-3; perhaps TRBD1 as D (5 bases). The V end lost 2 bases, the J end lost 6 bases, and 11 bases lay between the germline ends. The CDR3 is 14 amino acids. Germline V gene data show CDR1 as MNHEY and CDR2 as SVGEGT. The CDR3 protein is CASSYPGQGQPQHF. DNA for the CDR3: TGTGCCAGCAGTTACCCAGGACAAGGTCAGCCCCAGCATTTT.

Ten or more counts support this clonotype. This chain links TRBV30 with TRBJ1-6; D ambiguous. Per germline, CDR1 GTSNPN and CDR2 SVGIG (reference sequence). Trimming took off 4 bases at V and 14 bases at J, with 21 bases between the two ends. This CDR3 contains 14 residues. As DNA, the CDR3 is TGTGCCTGGACGCGGGAGTCCCCGGAGGTGGCCCTCCACTTT. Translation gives CAWTRESPEVALHF.

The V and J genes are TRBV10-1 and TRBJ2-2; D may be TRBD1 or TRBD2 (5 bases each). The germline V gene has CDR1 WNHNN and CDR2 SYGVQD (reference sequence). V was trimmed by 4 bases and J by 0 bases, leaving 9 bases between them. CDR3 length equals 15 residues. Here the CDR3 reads CASSGGTANTGELFF. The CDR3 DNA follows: TGCGCCAGCAGTGGAGGGACCGCGAACACCGGGGAGCTGTTTTTT.

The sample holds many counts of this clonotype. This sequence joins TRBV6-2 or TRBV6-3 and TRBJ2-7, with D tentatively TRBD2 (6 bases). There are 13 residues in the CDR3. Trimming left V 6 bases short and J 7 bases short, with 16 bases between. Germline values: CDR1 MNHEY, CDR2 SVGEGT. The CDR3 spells CASSRDSGQEQYF. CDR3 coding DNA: TGTGCCAGCAGCCGGGACTCGGGGCAGGAGCAGTACTTC.

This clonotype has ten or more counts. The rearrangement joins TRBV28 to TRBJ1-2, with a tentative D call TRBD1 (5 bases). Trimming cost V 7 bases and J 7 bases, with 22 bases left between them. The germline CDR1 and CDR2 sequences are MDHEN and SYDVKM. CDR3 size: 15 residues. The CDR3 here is CASTPPPGRESGYTF. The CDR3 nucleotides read TGTGCCAGCACCCCGCCTCCGGGCAGGGAATCTGGCTACACCTTC.

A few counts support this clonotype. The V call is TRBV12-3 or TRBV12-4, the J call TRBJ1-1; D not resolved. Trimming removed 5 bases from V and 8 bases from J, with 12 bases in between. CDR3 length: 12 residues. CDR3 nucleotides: TGTGCCAGCAGTACAGCGGTAGGAGAAGCTTTCTTT. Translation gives CASSTAVGEAFF.

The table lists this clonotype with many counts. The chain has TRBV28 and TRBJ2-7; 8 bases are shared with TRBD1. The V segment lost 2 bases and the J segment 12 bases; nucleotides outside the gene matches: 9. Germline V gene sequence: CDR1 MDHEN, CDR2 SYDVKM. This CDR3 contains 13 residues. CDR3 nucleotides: TGTGCCAGCAGTTTACGGGACAGGTATGGAGGGTACTTC. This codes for CASSLRDRYGGYF. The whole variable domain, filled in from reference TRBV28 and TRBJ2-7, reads DVKVTQSSRYLVKRTGEKVFLECVQDMDHENMFWYRQDPGLGLRLIYFSYDVKMKEKGDIPEGYSVSREKKERFSLILESASTNQTSMYLCASSLRDRYGGYFGPGTRLTVT.

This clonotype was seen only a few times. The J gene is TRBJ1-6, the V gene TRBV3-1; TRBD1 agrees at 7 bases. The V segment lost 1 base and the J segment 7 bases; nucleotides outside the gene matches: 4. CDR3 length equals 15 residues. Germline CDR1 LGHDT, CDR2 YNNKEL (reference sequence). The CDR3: CASSQGTGQNSPLHF. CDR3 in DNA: TGTGCCAGCAGCCAAGGGACAGGCCAAAATTCACCCCTCCACTTT.

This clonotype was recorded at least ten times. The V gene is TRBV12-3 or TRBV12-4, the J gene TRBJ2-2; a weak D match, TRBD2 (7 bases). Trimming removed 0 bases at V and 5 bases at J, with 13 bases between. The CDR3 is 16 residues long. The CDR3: CASSLALGGATGELFF. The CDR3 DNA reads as TGTGCCAGCAGTTTAGCGCTTGGGGGGGCGACCGGGGAGCTGTTTTTT.

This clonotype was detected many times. The CDR3 loop is CASSLDGQTGQPQHF. The CDR3 nucleotides read TGCGCCAGCAGCTTGGATGGACAGACGGGACAGCCCCAGCATTTT. The rearrangement links TRBV5-1 to TRBJ1-5, with D possibly TRBD1 on 6 matching bases. Trimming took off 0 bases at V and 7 bases at J, with 14 bases between the two ends. There are 15 residues in the CDR3. The germline gives CDR1 SGHRS, CDR2 YFSETQ.

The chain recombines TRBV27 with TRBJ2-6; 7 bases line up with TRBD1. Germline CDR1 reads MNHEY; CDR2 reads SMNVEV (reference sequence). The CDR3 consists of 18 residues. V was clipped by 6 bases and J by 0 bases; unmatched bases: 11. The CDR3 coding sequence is TGTGCCAGCAGCTCCTATCGGGACAGCAACTCTGGGGCCAACGTCCTGACTTTC. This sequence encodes CASSSYRDSNSGANVLTF.

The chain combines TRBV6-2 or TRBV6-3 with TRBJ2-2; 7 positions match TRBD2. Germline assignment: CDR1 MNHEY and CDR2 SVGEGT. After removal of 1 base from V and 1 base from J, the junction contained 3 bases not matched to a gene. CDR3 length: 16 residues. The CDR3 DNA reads TGTGCCAGCAGTTACTACGCTAGCGGGAACACCGGGGAGCTGTTTTTT. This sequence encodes CASSYYASGNTGELFF.

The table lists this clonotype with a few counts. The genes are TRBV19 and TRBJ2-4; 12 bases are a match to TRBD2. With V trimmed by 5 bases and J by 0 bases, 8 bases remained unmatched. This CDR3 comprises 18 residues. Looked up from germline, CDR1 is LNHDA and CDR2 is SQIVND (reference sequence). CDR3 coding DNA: TGTGCCAGTAGTGTGCCGACTAGCGGGAGCCTAGCCAAAAACATTCAGTACTTC. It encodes CASSVPTSGSLAKNIQYF.

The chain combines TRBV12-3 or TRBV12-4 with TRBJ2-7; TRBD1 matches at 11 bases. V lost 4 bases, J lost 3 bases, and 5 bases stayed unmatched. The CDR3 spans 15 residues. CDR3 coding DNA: TGTGCCAGCAGTTCCGCGGGACAGGGGGACTACGAGCAGTACTTC. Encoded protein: CASSSAGQGDYEQYF.